These 27 T cell receptor beta chains were all obtained from the same sample, sequenced in a study of T cells after yellow fever vaccination. TCRdb fed the 5' RACE reads into MiXCR, producing one record per CDR3 protein. The sample records 450,000 to 600,000 distinct CDR3 sequences, 17% being singletons. This sample comprised PBMCs, obtained about 5 days after the first yellow fever vaccination. These receptors all stem from a man in his late teens or twenties who received the YFV17D yellow fever vaccine.

This clonotype showed up just a few times. The chain links TRBV5-6 to TRBJ2-3, with TRBD1 matching 7 bases. J was trimmed by 8 bases and V by 4 bases; bases with no gene match: 19. The germline V gene has CDR1 SGHDT and CDR2 YYEEEE. The CDR3 length is 17 residues. In nucleotides, the CDR3 is TGTGCCAGCAGCCGGGGACCGGGACAGCCGTCCCCGGCTACGCAGTATTTT. Amino acid sequence: CASSRGPGQPSPATQYF.

This clonotype was seen more than once but under ten times. The chain couples TRBV28 to TRBJ2-3, with TRBD1 matching over 7 bases. Germline trimming cut 7 bases from V and 4 bases from J; bases unmatched to any gene: 5. Germline CDR1 reads MDHEN; CDR2 reads SYDVKM. The CDR3 runs 13 residues. The CDR3 DNA is TGTGCCAGCACCTTAGACAGGGCAGATACGCAGTATTTT. Translation gives CASTLDRADTQYF.

The rearrangement uses TRBV5-1 and TRBJ2-4, with D perhaps assigned TRBD1 or TRBD2 (5 bases each). From germline, CDR1 is SGHRS and CDR2 YFSETQ. CDR3 length: 18 amino acids. Trimming cost V 4 bases and J 3 bases, with 23 bases left between them. The CDR3, as DNA: TGCGCCAGCAGCCAACTACTGGGGGTGAGGTCTGACAAAAACATTCAGTACTTC. This encodes CASSQLLGVRSDKNIQYF.

The rearrangement joins TRBV7-2 to TRBJ2-1, with D possibly TRBD2 on 6 matching bases. With 5 bases removed from V and 6 bases from J, the gap between germline ends came to 14 bases. This CDR3 spans 14 amino acids. Germline V gene sequence: CDR1 SGHTA, CDR2 FQGNSA. In DNA form, the CDR3 reads TGTGCCAGCAGCCCGGTGACTAGTGTCAATGAGCAGTTCTTC. Its protein is CASSPVTSVNEQFF. Complete variable domain (other parts from reference TRBV7-2 and TRBJ2-1): GAGVSQSPSNKVTEKGKDVELRCDPISGHTALYWYRQSLGQGLEFLIYFQGNSAPDKSGLPSDRFSAERTGGSVSTLTIQRTQQEDSAVYLCASSPVTSVNEQFFGPGTRLTVL.

This clonotype was found many times. The chain is built from TRBV6-1 and TRBJ2-7, with 8 positions matching TRBD1. Germline lookup yields CDR1 MNHNS and CDR2 SASEGT. V shed 10 bases and J 6 bases; nucleotides not matched to a gene: 11. This CDR3 has 13 amino acids. CDR3 region: CANRTLGQGEQYV. Here the CDR3 DNA reads TGTGCCAACAGGACCCTCGGACAGGGCGAGCAGTACGTC.

This clonotype was found a few times. The CDR3 loop is CASSFNFRDRDTEAFF. The CDR3 DNA follows: TGCGCCAGCAGCTTCAATTTCCGGGACAGGGATACTGAAGCTTTCTTT. The chain couples TRBV4-3 to TRBJ1-1; 9 nucleotides align to TRBD1. Unmatched junction bases numbered 12, after V lost 5 bases and J lost 5 bases. The length of the CDR3 is 16 residues. Germline-derived CDR1 and CDR2 are LGHNA and YSLEER.

This clonotype showed up just a few times. This chain uses TRBV7-9 with TRBJ1-6; D remains unclear. This CDR3 region has 16 residues. Germline-derived CDR1 and CDR2 are SEHNR and FQNEAQ (reference sequence). Trimming took 5 bases from V and 0 from J, leaving 11 bases between them. The CDR3: CASSPASGSYNSPLHF. The CDR3 DNA sequence: TGTGCCAGCAGCCCCGCGTCAGGCTCCTATAATTCACCCCTCCACTTT.

The chain is built from TRBV4-2 and TRBJ1-1; D is unresolved. The V end was cut by 3 bases, the J end by 7 bases, with 15 bases between. There are 14 residues in the CDR3. Looked up from germline, CDR1 is LGHNA and CDR2 is YNFKEQ. The CDR3 DNA is TGTGCCAGCAGCCACCCTAAGGGCCCTATTGAAGCTTTCTTT. This encodes CASSHPKGPIEAFF.

V gene TRBV20-1 combines with J gene TRBJ2-5; 11 bases are a match to TRBD1. V gave up 0 bases and J gave up 0 bases; unmatched junction bases: 12. Germline V CDR1 and CDR2: DFQATT, SNEGSKA (reference sequence). The CDR3 is 19 residues long. Here the CDR3 reads CSARDRDRGNSGYQETQYF. DNA of the CDR3: TGCAGTGCTAGAGATCGGGACAGGGGGAACTCGGGGTACCAAGAGACCCAGTACTTC.

The CDR3 sequence: CAIEFGGPQETQYF. The CDR3 DNA follows: TGTGCCATCGAATTCGGGGGACCCCAAGAGACCCAGTACTTC. This rearrangement joins TRBV7-9 to TRBJ2-5, with D tentatively TRBD2 (6 bases). V lost 10 bases and J lost 1, with 16 bases in between. Looked up from germline, CDR1 is SEHNR and CDR2 is FQNEAQ (reference sequence). The CDR3 loop spans 14 amino acids.

The chain recombines TRBV6-1 with TRBJ1-1; the D is unclear. CDR3 size: 14 residues. Germline loops: CDR1 MNHNS, CDR2 SASEGT. The V gene lost 2 bases and the J gene lost 3 bases, with 10 bases spanning the gap. The CDR3, as DNA: TGTGCCAGCAGTGAAATGATACAGCACACTGAAGCTTTCTTT. Protein: CASSEMIQHTEAFF.

The J gene is TRBJ2-3, the V gene TRBV11-2; tentatively, D is TRBD1 (6 bases). Germline assignment: CDR1 SGHAT and CDR2 FQNNGV. This CDR3 region has 16 residues. Trimming pared 6 bases from V and 2 bases from J, leaving 18 bases between. CDR3 region: CASRKEGVWATDTQYF. In nucleotides, the CDR3 is TGTGCCAGCAGGAAAGAGGGGGTATGGGCCACAGATACGCAGTATTTT.

The chain combines TRBV18 with TRBJ2-5; 8 bases are a match to TRBD2. This CDR3 has 15 amino acids. Germline-derived CDR1 and CDR2 are KGHSH and LQKENI. V shed 2 bases, J shed 1 base, and the junction held 3 bases outside the gene matches. In DNA form, the CDR3 reads TGTGCCAGCTCACCAGCGGGGGGAGGCCAAGAGACCCAGTACTTC. This translates into CASSPAGGGQETQYF.

V gene TRBV10-3 combines with J gene TRBJ2-1; TRBD2 agrees at 12 bases. The germline CDR1 and CDR2 sequences are ENHRY and SYGVKD. J lost 5 bases, V lost 7 bases, and 6 bases had no gene match. This CDR3 has 15 amino acids. The CDR3 bases are TGTGCCATCACCGGGACTAGCGGGCTTGACAATGAGCAGTTCTTC. This gives the protein CAITGTSGLDNEQFF.

To note about this clonotype: One base away lies a much larger clone, so this may be a sequencing read error. The chain employs TRBV4-3 and TRBJ2-2; D is possibly TRBD2 (6 bases). CDR1 is LGHNA, CDR2 YSLEER, per germline. This CDR3 is built from 18 residues. V lost 2 bases and J lost 7, with 23 bases in between. CDR3 loop: CASSQITGNSGGGGELFF. The CDR3 DNA sequence: TGCGCCAGCAGCCAAATTACTGGGAATAGCGGCGGTGGCGGGGAGCTGTTTTTT.

The rearrangement joins TRBV24-1 to TRBJ2-3; 8 bases are shared with TRBD1. This CDR3 comprises 16 residues. From germline, CDR1 is KGHDR and CDR2 SFDVKD. V lost 3 bases to trimming and J lost 1 base; unmatched junction nucleotides: 5. The CDR3 DNA follows: TGTGCCACCAGTGATGCCTCGGGACAGGGCACAGATACGCAGTATTTT. It specifies CATSDASGQGTDTQYF.

This clonotype was observed a few times. The V and J genes are TRBV12-3 or TRBV12-4 and TRBJ2-3; no clear D. Trimming took off 6 bases at V and 3 bases at J, with 16 bases between the two ends. There are 15 residues in the CDR3. DNA for the CDR3: TGTGCCAGCAGGGTATTGGGTCCAAGAACAGATACGCAGTATTTT. This encodes CASRVLGPRTDTQYF.

This clonotype has just a few counts. The chain joins TRBV20-1 to TRBJ1-1; no definite D call. Germline assignment: CDR1 DFQATT and CDR2 SNEGSKA (reference sequence). This CDR3 has 13 amino acids. Trimming pared 6 bases from V and 0 bases from J, leaving 11 bases between. The CDR3 loop reads CSAPGYMNTEAFF. The DNA of the CDR3 is TGCAGTGCCCCAGGCTACATGAACACTGAAGCTTTCTTT.

The CDR3 protein is CANRGLAGYSSYNEQFF. The CDR3 bases are TGTGCCAACCGCGGACTAGCGGGGTATAGCTCCTACAATGAGCAGTTCTTC. V usage is TRBV2 and J usage is TRBJ2-1; 12 nucleotides align to TRBD2. The trim removed 10 bases at V and 0 bases at J, leaving 10 bases unmatched. Germline lookup yields CDR1 SNHLY and CDR2 FYNNEI. CDR3 length equals 17 residues.

On this clonotype itself: A clone one base away is much larger, so this may be a read error. The chain is built from TRBV5-5 and TRBJ1-6, with 7 bases matching TRBD1. CDR1 is SGHKS, CDR2 YYEKEE, per germline (reference sequence). J lost 4 bases, V lost 4 bases, and 2 bases had no gene match. CDR3 length equals 14 residues. CDR3 DNA: TGTGCCAGCAGCATACAGGGGTATAATTCACCCCTCCACTTT. This translates into CASSIQGYNSPLHF. Complete variable domain (other parts from reference TRBV5-5 and TRBJ1-6): DAGVTQSPTHLIKTRGQQVTLRCSPISGHKSVSWYQQVLGQGPQFIFQYYEKEERGRGNFPDRFSARQFPNYSSELNVNALLLGDSALYLCASSIQGYNSPLHFGNGTRLTVT.

This clonotype came up many times. The V call is TRBV12-3 or TRBV12-4, the J call TRBJ2-2; 8 bases fit TRBD2. V shed 3 bases and J 8 bases; nucleotides not matched to a gene: 5. The CDR3 covers 14 residues. The CDR3 coding sequence is TGTGCCAGCAGTTTTTGGAGCGGGGGAGGGGAGCTGTTTTTT. It codes for CASSFWSGGGELFF.

This clonotype was seen just once. V and J are TRBV20-1 and TRBJ2-3, with D possibly matching TRBD2 (5 bases). The germline V and J ends were trimmed by 0 bases and 4 bases, with 14 bases remaining between them. From germline, CDR1 is DFQATT and CDR2 SNEGSKA (reference sequence). CDR3 length: 15 residues. The CDR3 protein is CSARDWSAGADTQYF. The CDR3 region has the DNA TGCAGTGCTAGAGATTGGTCGGCGGGCGCAGATACGCAGTATTTT.

The chain combines TRBV29-1 with TRBJ2-3, with 10 bases lining up with TRBD2. CDR3 length: 14 amino acids. V shed 7 bases and J 3 bases; nucleotides not matched to a gene: 7. The germline CDR1 and CDR2 sequences are SQVTM and ANQGSEA. CDR3 amino acids: CSADGLAVTDTQYF. Written as DNA, the CDR3 is TGCAGCGCGGATGGACTAGCGGTGACAGATACGCAGTATTTT.

The chain uses TRBV4-1 and TRBJ2-1; 15 nucleotides match TRBD2. In germline, CDR1 is MGHRA, CDR2 YSYEKL. Trimming at V came to 1 base and at J to 1 base, leaving 5 bases not matched to a gene. The CDR3 spans 19 residues. In DNA, the CDR3 is TGCGCCAGCAGCCAAGTATCTGGACTAGCGGGGGGGTCCTACAATGAGCAGTTCTTC. It codes for CASSQVSGLAGGSYNEQFF.

The CDR3 DNA sequence: TGCAGCGTTGAAAGTGAAAACACCGGGGAGCTGTTTTTT. This sequence encodes CSVESENTGELFF. The chain joins TRBV29-1 to TRBJ2-2; the D is unclear. Trimming took 2 bases from V and 2 from J, leaving 6 bases between them. CDR3 length equals 13 residues. Germline V gene lookup returns CDR1 SQVTM and CDR2 ANQGSEA.

This sequence joins TRBV5-6 and TRBJ2-3; D not resolved. The V end lost 2 bases, the J end lost 10 bases, and 8 bases lay between the germline ends. Germline CDR1 SGHDT, CDR2 YYEEEE. The CDR3 is made up of 11 amino acids. CDR3 residues: CASSFDTAQYF. In DNA form, the CDR3 reads TGTGCCAGCAGCTTCGACACAGCGCAGTATTTT.

This clonotype has a handful of counts. This chain links TRBV7-2 with TRBJ2-7, with D possibly TRBD1 on 6 matching bases. Germline CDR1 is SGHTA and CDR2 is FQGNSA. The CDR3 runs to 14 residues. Deletions cut 2 bases from V and 2 bases from J, with 10 bases between. CDR3 nucleotides: TGTGCCAGCAGCTTACACAGGGCCACCTACGAGCAGTACTTC. This codes for CASSLHRATYEQYF.